The 9 T cell receptor beta chains below were found in one sample sequenced in a study of T cells after yellow fever vaccination. Using its own MiXCR run on the 5' RACE reads, TCRdb lists one record per CDR3 protein. The repertoire holds some 300,000 distinct CDR3 sequences, around 10% seen once, with about 3% in the top ten. Sequencing used CD4+ T cells sorted from PBMCs, obtained 5 days after the yellow fever booster vaccination. Receptors were obtained from a young man who received the YFV17D yellow fever vaccine.

For this clonotype: At one boundary the junction diverges from the germline segment, which might be a read error. V is TRBV9 and J is TRBJ1-6; D possibly corresponds to TRBD1 (5 bases). The germline CDR1 and CDR2 sequences are SGDLS and YYNGEE. The length of the CDR3 is 15 residues. CDR3 sequence (DNA): TGTGTCAGCAGCGTAGGGGACGGGATTAATTCACCCCTCCACTTT. Amino acid sequence: CVSSVGDGINSPLHF.

The rearrangement joins TRBV6-5 to TRBJ1-2; TRBD1 agrees at 10 bases. This CDR3 spans 17 amino acids. CDR1 and CDR2 from the germline V gene are MNHEY and SVGAGI. The V and J ends lost 6 bases and 0 bases, in that order; junction bases with no gene match: 10. The CDR3 nucleotides are TGTGCCAGCAGACTCCCGGGACAGGGGTCGACTAACTATGGCTACACCTTC. Translated: CASRLPGQGSTNYGYTF.

This clonotype was seen a few times. This chain uses TRBV20-1 with TRBJ1-5, with D possibly TRBD1 on 5 matching bases. This CDR3 has 13 residues. V lost 3 bases, J lost 4 bases, and 10 bases lay in between. Looked up from germline, CDR1 is DFQATT and CDR2 is SNEGSKA (reference sequence). CDR3 region: CSARGDGNQPQHF. The CDR3 coding sequence is TGCAGTGCTAGGGGGGACGGGAATCAGCCCCAGCATTTT.

This clonotype was seen repeatedly, ten times or more. The genes are TRBV21-1 and TRBJ2-7. TRBV21-1 is an annotated pseudogene. There are 11 residues in the CDR3. The CDR3 loop reads CASSKGHEQYV. The DNA of the CDR3 is TGTGCCAGCAGCAAAGGGCACGAGCAGTACGTC.

This clonotype has more than one count but fewer than ten. The rearrangement links TRBV3-1 to TRBJ2-7; D may correspond to TRBD1 or TRBD2 (6 bases each). Germline lookup yields CDR1 LGHDT and CDR2 YNNKEL (reference sequence). V was clipped by 2 bases and J by 6 bases, with 14 bases between them. The CDR3 is 14 residues long. CDR3: CASSQSGGTFEQYF. The CDR3 DNA reads as TGTGCCAGCAGCCAATCCGGCGGGACATTCGAGCAGTACTTC.

The chain employs TRBV4-1 and TRBJ2-3; TRBD2 matches 9 bases. Unmatched junction bases numbered 5, after V lost 4 bases and J lost 0 bases. The CDR3 is made up of 16 amino acids. The germline V gene encodes CDR1 MGHRA and CDR2 YSYEKL. CDR3 amino acids: CASSPGLALSTDTQYF. In DNA, the CDR3 is TGCGCCAGCAGCCCGGGACTAGCCCTAAGCACAGATACGCAGTATTTT.

This clonotype showed up many times. V gene TRBV29-1 combines with J gene TRBJ2-3; D call uncertain. The CDR3 covers 12 residues. Germline V gene sequence: CDR1 SQVTM, CDR2 ANQGSEA. Trimming stripped 4 bases from V and 2 bases from J, with 7 bases between. DNA of the CDR3: TGCAGCGTTGTGGCGGTCACAGATACGCAGTATTTT. Amino acids: CSVVAVTDTQYF.

This clonotype showed up just a few times. J is TRBJ2-3 and V is TRBV4-1; the match to TRBD2 covers 8 bases. V dropped 1 base and J dropped 0; count of bases not matched to a gene: 0. Germline CDR1 and CDR2: MGHRA and YSYEKL. The CDR3 has 15 amino acids. DNA of the CDR3: TGCGCCAGCAGCCAAGTAGCGGGGAGCACAGATACGCAGTATTTT. It translates to CASSQVAGSTDTQYF.

This clonotype was counted a few times. V is TRBV5-6 and J is TRBJ1-1; 9 bases agree with TRBD1. Germline V gives CDR1 SGHDT, CDR2 YYEEEE. Losses at the gene ends were 2 bases for V and 4 bases for J; bases not matched to a gene: 6. The CDR3 loop spans 15 amino acids. In DNA, the CDR3 is TGTGCCAGCAGCTTCTTAGGGACAGGGCCCACTGAAGCTTTCTTT. Translation: CASSFLGTGPTEAFF.